These 12 T cell receptor beta chains were sequenced from one sample in a study of response to subunit inactivated influenza vaccine. MiXCR, applied by TCRdb to the RT-PCR reads, yields one record per CDR3 protein. The data contain more than 450,000 distinct CDR3 sequences, around 11% of them seen just once; the ten biggest clones take up roughly a tenth. Sequenced material: PBMCs from blood, taken on the day of vaccination. These receptors were obtained from a man aged 50 to 59 who received an inactivated influenza vaccine.

This clonotype was seen a handful of times. This sequence joins TRBV11-3 and TRBJ2-1; D is possibly TRBD2 (5 bases). The V gene lost 4 bases and the J gene lost 8 bases, with 6 bases spanning the gap. CDR1 is SGHNT, CDR2 YENEEA, per germline. The CDR3 covers 11 residues. DNA for the CDR3: TGTGCCAGCAGCTCAGCGGATGAGCAGTTCTTC. Its protein product is CASSSADEQFF.

This clonotype was picked up many times. V usage is TRBV6-5 and J usage is TRBJ2-7; D perhaps matches TRBD2 (6 bases). CDR1 MNHEY and CDR2 SVGAGI come from the germline V gene. The CDR3 has 13 residues. Trimming removed 4 bases from V and 0 bases from J, with 7 bases in between. The CDR3 reads CASSWRDSYEQYF. CDR3 sequence (DNA): TGTGCCAGCAGTTGGAGGGACTCCTACGAGCAGTACTTC.

This clonotype was seen only a few times. The V gene is TRBV12-3 or TRBV12-4, the J gene TRBJ1-2; D is undetermined. V lost 5 bases, J lost 3 bases, and 13 bases lay in between. CDR3 length: 14 amino acids. CDR3 in amino acids: CASSGPPEDYGYTF. Here the CDR3 DNA reads TGTGCCAGCAGTGGGCCTCCAGAGGACTATGGCTACACCTTC.

The genes are TRBV12-3 or TRBV12-4 and TRBJ2-5, with 10 positions matching TRBD2. CDR3 size: 15 residues. After removal of 7 bases from V and 0 bases from J, the junction contained 5 bases not matched to a gene. CDR3 amino acids: CASTPGTSDQETQYF. CDR3 in DNA: TGTGCCAGCACCCCCGGGACTAGCGACCAAGAGACCCAGTACTTC.

J is TRBJ1-6 and V is TRBV2, with D perhaps matching TRBD1 (6 bases). This CDR3 has 14 amino acids. V lost 4 bases, J lost 10 bases, and 14 bases lay in between. Germline CDR1 and CDR2: SNHLY and FYNNEI. The CDR3 nucleotides are TGTGCCAGCAGTGTGGGACAAGGTAGATCACCCCTCCACTTT. It codes for CASSVGQGRSPLHF.

This clonotype was detected many times. The chain combines TRBV29-1 with TRBJ2-5; D may match TRBD1 or TRBD2 (6 bases each). The CDR3 loop spans 14 amino acids. Per germline, CDR1 SQVTM and CDR2 ANQGSEA. V was clipped by 4 bases and J by 4 bases, with 16 bases between them. CDR3 sequence (DNA): TGCAGCGTTGGCACAGGGACTGGGGCAGAGACCCAGTACTTC. Translation gives CSVGTGTGAETQYF.

This clonotype has a handful of counts. This chain connects TRBV11-3 to TRBJ2-1; 9 positions agree with TRBD2. Losses at the gene ends were 3 bases for V and 8 bases for J; bases not matched to a gene: 14. The CDR3 is made up of 17 amino acids. Germline V CDR1 and CDR2: SGHNT, YENEEA. The CDR3 DNA is TGTGCCAGCAGCTTGAGCCCTCTAGCGGGGCCCGACCATGAGCAGTTCTTC. Amino acids: CASSLSPLAGPDHEQFF. The full variable domain, in which reference TRBV11-3 and TRBJ2-1 provide the parts outside the CDR3, is EAGVVQSPRYKIIEKKQPVAFWCNPISGHNTLYWYLQNLGQGPELLIRYENEEAVDDSQLPKDRFSAERLKGVDSTLKIQPAELGDSAVYLCASSLSPLAGPDHEQFFGPGTRLTVL.

The rearrangement links TRBV7-9 to TRBJ2-2; 7 bases are a match to TRBD1. The CDR3 spans 15 residues. Germline CDR1 reads SEHNR; CDR2 reads FQNEAQ (reference sequence). V lost 5 bases to trimming and J lost 2 bases; unmatched junction nucleotides: 5. CDR3 coding DNA: TGTGCCAGCAGCAACAGGGACAGAAACACCGGGGAGCTGTTTTTT. It is translated as CASSNRDRNTGELFF.

This clonotype was counted only a few times. The chain employs TRBV3-1 and TRBJ1-1; D not certain. The CDR3 totals 12 residues. V was cut by 1 base and J by 10 bases, with 10 bases left in between. The V gene's germline CDR1 is LGHDT and CDR2 YNNKEL (reference sequence). The CDR3 nucleotides are TGTGCCAGCAGCCAAGGAGAGACATCAGCTTTCTTT. Amino acids: CASSQGETSAFF. The entire variable domain, with the rest obtained from reference TRBV3-1 and TRBJ1-1, is as follows: DTAVSQTPKYLVTQMGNDKSIKCEQNLGHDTMYWYKQDSKKFLKIMFSYNNKELIINETVPNRFSPKSPDKAHLNLHINSLELGDSAVYFCASSQGETSAFFGQGTRLTVV.

This clonotype came up many times. The chain is built from TRBV14 and TRBJ2-3; tentative D call: TRBD2 (5 bases). The CDR3 is 16 amino acids. V gave up 0 bases and J gave up 2 bases, with 12 bases separating them. Germline V CDR1 and CDR2: SGHDN, FVKESK. CDR3 nucleotide sequence: TGTGCCAGCAGCCAAGATGGGTTAGCGTCCACAGATACGCAGTATTTT. Protein sequence: CASSQDGLASTDTQYF.

This clonotype was observed a handful of times. The chain uses TRBV6-6 and TRBJ2-7; possibly TRBD1 for D (5 bases). Germline CDR1 MNHNY, CDR2 SVGAGI (reference sequence). Deletions cut 8 bases from V and 3 bases from J, with 11 bases between. CDR3 length: 12 residues. CDR3: CASSARVYEQYF. As DNA, the CDR3 is TGTGCCAGCTCGGCCAGGGTCTACGAGCAGTACTTC.

This clonotype has just a few counts. This rearrangement joins TRBV7-2 to TRBJ2-5, with 7 bases matching TRBD2. V gave up 5 bases and J gave up 4 bases; unmatched junction bases: 10. The CDR3 is made up of 15 amino acids. Germline loops: CDR1 SGHTA, CDR2 FQGNSA. The CDR3 sequence is CASSTAGTKGETQYF. The CDR3 DNA reads TGTGCCAGCAGCACAGCCGGGACTAAGGGAGAGACCCAGTACTTC.